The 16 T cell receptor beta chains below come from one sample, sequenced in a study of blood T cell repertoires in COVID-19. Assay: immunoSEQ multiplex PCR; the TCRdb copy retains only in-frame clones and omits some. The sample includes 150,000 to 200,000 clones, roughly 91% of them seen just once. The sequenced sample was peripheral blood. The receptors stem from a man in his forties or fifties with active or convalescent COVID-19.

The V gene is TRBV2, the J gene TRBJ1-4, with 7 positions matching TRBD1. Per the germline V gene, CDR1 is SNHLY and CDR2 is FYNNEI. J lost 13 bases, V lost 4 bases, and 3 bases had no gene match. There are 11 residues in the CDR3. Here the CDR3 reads CASSVDRALFF. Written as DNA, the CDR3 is TGTGCCAGCAGTGTTGACAGGGCACTGTTTTTT.

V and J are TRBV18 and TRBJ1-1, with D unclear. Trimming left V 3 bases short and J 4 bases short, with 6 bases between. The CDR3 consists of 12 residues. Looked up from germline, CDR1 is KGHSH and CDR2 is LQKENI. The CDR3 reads CASSPRPTEAFF. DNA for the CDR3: TGTGCCAGCTCACCGCGGCCCACTGAAGCTTTCTTT.

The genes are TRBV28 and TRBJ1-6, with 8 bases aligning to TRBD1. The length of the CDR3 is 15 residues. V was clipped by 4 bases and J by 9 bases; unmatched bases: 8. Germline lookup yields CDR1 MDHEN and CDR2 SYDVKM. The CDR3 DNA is TGTGCCAGCAGTTCACCGACAGGGGTCGGTTCACCCCTCCACTTT. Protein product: CASSSPTGVGSPLHF.

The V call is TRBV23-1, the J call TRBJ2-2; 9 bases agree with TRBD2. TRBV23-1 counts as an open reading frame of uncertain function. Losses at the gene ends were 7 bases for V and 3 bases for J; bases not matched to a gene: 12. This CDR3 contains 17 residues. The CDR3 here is CASTLAGPGSDTGELFF. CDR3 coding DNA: TGCGCCAGCACCCTAGCGGGACCGGGTTCGGACACCGGGGAGCTGTTTTTT.

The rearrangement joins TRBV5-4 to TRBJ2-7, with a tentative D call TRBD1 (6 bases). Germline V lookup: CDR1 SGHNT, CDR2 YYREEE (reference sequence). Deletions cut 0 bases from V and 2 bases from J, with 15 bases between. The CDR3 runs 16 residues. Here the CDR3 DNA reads TGTGCCAGCAGCTTGGGGTCAGGGGTAGGCGCCTACGAGCAGTACTTC. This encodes CASSLGSGVGAYEQYF. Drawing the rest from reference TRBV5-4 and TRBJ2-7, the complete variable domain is ETGVTQSPTHLIKTRGQQVTLRCSSQSGHNTVSWYQQALGQGPQFIFQYYREEENGRGNFPPRFSGLQFPNYSSELNVNALELDDSALYLCASSLGSGVGAYEQYFGPGTRLTVT.

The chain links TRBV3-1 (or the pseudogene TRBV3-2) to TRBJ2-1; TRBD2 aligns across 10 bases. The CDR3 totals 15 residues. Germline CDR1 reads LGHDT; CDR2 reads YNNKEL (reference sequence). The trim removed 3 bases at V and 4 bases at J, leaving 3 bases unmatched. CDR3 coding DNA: TGTGCCAGCAGCCACAGCGGGAGGGTTTACAATGAGCAGTTCTTC. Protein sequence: CASSHSGRVYNEQFF.

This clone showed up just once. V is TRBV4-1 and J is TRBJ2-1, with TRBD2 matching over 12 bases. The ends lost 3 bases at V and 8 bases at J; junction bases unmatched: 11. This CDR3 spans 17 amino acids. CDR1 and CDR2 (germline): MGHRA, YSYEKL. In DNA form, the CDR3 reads TGCGCCAGCAGCCAGTCTAGCGGGAGGGCGCGGGTCGATGAGCAGTTCTTC. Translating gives CASSQSSGRARVDEQFF.

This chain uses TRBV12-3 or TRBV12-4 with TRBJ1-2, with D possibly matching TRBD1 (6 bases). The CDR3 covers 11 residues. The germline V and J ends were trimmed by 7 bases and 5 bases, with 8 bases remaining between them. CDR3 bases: TGTGCCAGCACCACAGGGTATGGCTACACCTTC. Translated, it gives CASTTGYGYTF.

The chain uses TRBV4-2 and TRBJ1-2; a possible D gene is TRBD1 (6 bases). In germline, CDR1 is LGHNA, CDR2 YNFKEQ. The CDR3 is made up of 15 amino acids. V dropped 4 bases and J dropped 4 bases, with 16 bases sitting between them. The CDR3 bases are TGTGCCAGCAGCCCGGGAGAAGGGGGGGCCTATGGCTACACCTTC. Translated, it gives CASSPGEGGAYGYTF.

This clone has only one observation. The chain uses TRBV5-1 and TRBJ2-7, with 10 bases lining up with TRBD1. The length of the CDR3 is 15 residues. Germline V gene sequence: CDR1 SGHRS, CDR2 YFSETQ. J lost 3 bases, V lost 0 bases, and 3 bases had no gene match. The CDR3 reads CASSLVGQGLYEQYF. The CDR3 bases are TGCGCCAGCAGCTTGGTGGGACAGGGGCTCTACGAGCAGTACTTC.

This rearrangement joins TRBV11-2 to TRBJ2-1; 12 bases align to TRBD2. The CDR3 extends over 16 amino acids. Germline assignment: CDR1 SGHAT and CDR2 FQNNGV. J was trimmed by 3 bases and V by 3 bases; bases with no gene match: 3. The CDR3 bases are TGTGCCAGCAGCTTCCGGACTAGCGGGGACTACAATGAGCAGTTCTTC. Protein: CASSFRTSGDYNEQFF.

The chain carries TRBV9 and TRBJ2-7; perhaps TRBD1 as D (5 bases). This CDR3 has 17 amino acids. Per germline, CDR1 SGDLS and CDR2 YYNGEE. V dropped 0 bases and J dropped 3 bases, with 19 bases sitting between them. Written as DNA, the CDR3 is TGTGCCAGCAGCGTAGGGGGCCGGGTGGGGAATGGCTACGAGCAGTACTTC. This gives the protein CASSVGGRVGNGYEQYF. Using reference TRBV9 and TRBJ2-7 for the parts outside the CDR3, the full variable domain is DSGVTQTPKHLITATGQRVTLRCSPRSGDLSVYWYQQSLDQGLQFLIQYYNGEERAKGNILERFSAQQFPDLHSELNLSSLELGDSALYFCASSVGGRVGNGYEQYFGPGTRLTVT.

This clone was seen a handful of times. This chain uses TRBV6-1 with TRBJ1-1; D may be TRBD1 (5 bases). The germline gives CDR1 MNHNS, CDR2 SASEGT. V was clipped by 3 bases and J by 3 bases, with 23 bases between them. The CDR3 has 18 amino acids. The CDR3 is CASSDYNTGPWGDTEAFF. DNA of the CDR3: TGTGCCAGCAGTGACTACAATACAGGTCCATGGGGGGACACTGAAGCTTTCTTT.

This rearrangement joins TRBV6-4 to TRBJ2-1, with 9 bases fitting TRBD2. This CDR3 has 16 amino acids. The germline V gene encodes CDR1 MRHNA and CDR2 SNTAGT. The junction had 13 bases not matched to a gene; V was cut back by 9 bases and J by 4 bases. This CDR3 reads CASRRASGDPYNEQFF. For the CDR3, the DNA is TGTGCCAGTCGTCGGGCTAGCGGGGATCCTTACAATGAGCAGTTCTTC.

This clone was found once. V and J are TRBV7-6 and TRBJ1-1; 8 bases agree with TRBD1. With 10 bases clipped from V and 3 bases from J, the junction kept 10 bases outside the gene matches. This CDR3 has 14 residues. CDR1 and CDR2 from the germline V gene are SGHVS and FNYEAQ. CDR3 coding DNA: TGTGCCACCGGGACAGGCCCCTGGGACACTGAAGCTTTCTTT. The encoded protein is CATGTGPWDTEAFF.

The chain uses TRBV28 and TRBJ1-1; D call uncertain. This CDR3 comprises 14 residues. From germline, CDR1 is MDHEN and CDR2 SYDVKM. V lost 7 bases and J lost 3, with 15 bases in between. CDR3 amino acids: CASTLAGRHTEAFF. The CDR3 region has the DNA TGTGCCAGCACCCTAGCGGGGAGACACACTGAAGCTTTCTTT.